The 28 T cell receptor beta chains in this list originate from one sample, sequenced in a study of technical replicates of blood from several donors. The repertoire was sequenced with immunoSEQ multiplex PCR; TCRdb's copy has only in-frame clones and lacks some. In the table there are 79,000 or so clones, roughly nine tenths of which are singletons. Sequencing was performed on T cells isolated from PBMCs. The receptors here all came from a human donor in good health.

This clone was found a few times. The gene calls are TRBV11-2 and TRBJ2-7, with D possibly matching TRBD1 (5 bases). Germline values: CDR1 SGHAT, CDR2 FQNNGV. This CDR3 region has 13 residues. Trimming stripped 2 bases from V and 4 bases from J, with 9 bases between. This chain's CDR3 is CASSLQGLYEQYF. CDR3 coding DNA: TGTGCCAGCAGCTTACAGGGCTTGTACGAGCAGTACTTC.

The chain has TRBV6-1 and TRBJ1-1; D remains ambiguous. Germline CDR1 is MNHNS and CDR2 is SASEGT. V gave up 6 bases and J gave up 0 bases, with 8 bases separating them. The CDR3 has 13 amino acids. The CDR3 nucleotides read TGTGCCAGCAGGGAACAGTTGAACACTGAAGCTTTCTTT. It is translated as CASREQLNTEAFF.

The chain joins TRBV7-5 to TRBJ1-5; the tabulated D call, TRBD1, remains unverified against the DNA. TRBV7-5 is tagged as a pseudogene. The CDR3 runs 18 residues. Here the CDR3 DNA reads TGTGTCAGAAGCCACAGGGACAGGGTACTGTATAGCAATCAGCCCCAGCATTTT. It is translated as CVRSHRDRVLYSNQPQHF.

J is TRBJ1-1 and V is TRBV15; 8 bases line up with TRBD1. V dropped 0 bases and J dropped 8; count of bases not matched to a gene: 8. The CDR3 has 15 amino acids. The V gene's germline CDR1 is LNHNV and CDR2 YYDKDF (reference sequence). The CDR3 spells CATSRDFQGAGEAFF. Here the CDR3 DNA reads TGTGCCACCAGCAGAGATTTTCAGGGGGCCGGGGAAGCTTTCTTT.

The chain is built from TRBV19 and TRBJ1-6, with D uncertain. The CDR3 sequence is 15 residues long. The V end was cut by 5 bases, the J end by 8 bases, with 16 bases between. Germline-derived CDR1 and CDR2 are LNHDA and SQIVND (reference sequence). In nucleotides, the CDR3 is TGTGCCAGTAGTGCCTTGGTAAGCGGGGATTCACCCCTCCACTTT. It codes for CASSALVSGDSPLHF.

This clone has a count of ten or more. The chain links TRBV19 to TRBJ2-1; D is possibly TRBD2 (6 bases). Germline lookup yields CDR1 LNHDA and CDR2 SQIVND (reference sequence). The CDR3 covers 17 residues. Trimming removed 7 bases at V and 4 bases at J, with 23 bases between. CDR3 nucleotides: TGTGCCAGTACAACCCATTCCCTACTAGCAGGATACAATGAGCAGTTCTTC. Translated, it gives CASTTHSLLAGYNEQFF.

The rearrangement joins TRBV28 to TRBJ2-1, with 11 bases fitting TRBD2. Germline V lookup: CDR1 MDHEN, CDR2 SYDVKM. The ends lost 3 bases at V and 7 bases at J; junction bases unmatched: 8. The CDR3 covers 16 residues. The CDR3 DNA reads TGTGCCAGCAGTTTTCTTTCCCTAGCGGGAGGTAATGAGCAGTTCTTC. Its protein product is CASSFLSLAGGNEQFF.

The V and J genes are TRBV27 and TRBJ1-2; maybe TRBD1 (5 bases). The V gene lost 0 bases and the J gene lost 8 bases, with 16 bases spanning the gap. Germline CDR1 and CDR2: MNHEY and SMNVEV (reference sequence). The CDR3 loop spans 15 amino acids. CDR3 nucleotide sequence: TGTGCCAGCAGTTTATCAAAGCAGGGTTCAGGGGGCTACACCTTC. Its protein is CASSLSKQGSGGYTF.

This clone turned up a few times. CDR3: CASSVGSWTEAFF. The CDR3 DNA is TGTGCCAGCAGCGTAGGGAGTTGGACAGAAGCTTTCTTT. The chain carries TRBV9 and TRBJ1-1; D is possibly TRBD1 (5 bases). The CDR3 runs to 13 residues. Trimming pared 0 bases from V and 8 bases from J, leaving 11 bases between. In germline, CDR1 is SGDLS, CDR2 YYNGEE.

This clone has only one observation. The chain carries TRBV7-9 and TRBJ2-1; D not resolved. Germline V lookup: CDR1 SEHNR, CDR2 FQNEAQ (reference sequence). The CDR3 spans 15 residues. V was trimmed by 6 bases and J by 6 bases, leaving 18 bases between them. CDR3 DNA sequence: TGTGCCAGCAGTCTCCCCCCACGTGGCGGCAATGAGCAGTTCTTC. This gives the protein CASSLPPRGGNEQFF. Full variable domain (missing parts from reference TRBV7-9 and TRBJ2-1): DTGVSQNPRHKITKRGQNVTFRCDPISEHNRLYWYRQTLGQGPEFLTYFQNEAQLEKSRLLSDRFSAERPKGSFSTLEIQRTEQGDSAMYLCASSLPPRGGNEQFFGPGTRLTVL.

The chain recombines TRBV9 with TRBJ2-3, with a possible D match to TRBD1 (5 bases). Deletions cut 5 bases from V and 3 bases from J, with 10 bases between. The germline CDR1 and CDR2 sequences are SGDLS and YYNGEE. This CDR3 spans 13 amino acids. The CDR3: CASSWTPTDTQYF. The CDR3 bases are TGTGCCAGCAGTTGGACACCAACAGATACGCAGTATTTT.

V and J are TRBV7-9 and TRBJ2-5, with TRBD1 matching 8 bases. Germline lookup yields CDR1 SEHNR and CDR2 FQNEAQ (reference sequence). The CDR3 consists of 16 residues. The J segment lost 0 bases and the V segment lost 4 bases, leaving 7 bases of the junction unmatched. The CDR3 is CASSSPGGQYQETQYF. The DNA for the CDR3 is TGTGCCAGCAGCTCGCCAGGGGGCCAGTACCAAGAGACCCAGTACTTC.

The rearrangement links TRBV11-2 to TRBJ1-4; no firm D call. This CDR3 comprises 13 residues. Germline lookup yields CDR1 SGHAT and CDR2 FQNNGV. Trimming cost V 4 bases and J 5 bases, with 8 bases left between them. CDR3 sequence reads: CASSSLRNEKLFF. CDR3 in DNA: TGTGCCAGCAGCTCCCTGCGGAATGAAAAACTGTTTTTT.

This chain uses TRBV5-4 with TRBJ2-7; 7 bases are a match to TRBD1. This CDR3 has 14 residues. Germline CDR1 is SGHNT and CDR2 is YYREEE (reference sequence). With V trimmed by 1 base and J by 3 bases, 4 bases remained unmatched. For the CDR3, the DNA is TGTGCCAGCAGCTTGCGACAGGGCCGCTACGAGCAGTACTTC. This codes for CASSLRQGRYEQYF.

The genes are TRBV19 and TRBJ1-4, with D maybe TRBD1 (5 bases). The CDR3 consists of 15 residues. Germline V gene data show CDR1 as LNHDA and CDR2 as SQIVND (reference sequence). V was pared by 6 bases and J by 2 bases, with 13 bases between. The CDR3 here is CASRLDSATNEKLFF. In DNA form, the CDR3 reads TGTGCCAGTAGATTAGACAGTGCGACTAATGAAAAACTGTTTTTT.

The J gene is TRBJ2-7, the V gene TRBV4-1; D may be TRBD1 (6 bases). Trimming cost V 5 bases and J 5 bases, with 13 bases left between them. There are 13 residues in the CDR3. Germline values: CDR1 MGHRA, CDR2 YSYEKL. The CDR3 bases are TGCGCCAGCAGCGGTGGCCCAGGGGACGAGCAGTACTTC. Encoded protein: CASSGGPGDEQYF.

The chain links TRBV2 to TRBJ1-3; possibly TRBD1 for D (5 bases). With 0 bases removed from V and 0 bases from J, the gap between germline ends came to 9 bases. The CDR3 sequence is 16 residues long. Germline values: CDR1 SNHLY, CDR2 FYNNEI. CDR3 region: CASSEAQGLSGNTIYF. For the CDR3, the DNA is TGTGCCAGCAGTGAAGCGCAGGGCCTCTCTGGAAACACCATATATTTT.

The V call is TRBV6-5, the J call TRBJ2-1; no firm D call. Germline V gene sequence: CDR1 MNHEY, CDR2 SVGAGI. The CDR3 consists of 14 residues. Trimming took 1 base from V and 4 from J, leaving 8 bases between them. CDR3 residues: CASSYFGDYNEQFF. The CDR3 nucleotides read TGTGCCAGCAGTTACTTCGGAGATTACAATGAGCAGTTCTTC.

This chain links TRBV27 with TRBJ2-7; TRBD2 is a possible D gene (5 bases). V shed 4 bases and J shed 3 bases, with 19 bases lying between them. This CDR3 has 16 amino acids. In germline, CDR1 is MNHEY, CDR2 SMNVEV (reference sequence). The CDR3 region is CASSWYYRGKGYEQYF. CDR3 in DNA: TGTGCCAGCAGTTGGTATTACCGGGGAAAGGGCTACGAGCAGTACTTC.

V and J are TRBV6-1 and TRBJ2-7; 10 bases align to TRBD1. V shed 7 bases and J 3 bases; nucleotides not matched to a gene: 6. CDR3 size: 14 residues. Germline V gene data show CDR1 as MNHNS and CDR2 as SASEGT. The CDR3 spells CASTQDRGRYEQYF. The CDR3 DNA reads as TGTGCCAGCACCCAAGACAGGGGGCGCTACGAGCAGTACTTC.

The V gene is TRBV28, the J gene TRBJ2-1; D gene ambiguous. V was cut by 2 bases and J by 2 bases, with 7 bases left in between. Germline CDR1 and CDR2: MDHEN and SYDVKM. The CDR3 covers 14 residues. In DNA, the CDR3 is TGTGCCAGCAGTTTAACACACACCTACAATGAGCAGTTCTTC. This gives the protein CASSLTHTYNEQFF.

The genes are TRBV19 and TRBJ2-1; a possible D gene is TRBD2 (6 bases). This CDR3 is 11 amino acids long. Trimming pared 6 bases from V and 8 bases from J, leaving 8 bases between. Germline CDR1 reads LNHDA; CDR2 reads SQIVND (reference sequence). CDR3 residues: CASREGYEQFF. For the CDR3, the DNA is TGTGCCAGTAGGGAGGGCTATGAGCAGTTCTTC.

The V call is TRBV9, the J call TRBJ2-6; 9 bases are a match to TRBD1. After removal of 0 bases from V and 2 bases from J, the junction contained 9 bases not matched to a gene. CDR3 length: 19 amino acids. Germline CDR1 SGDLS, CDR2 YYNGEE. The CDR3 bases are TGTGCCAGCAGCGTAGCTTATGGGACAGGGTCCCCTGGGGCCAACGTCCTGACTTTC. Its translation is CASSVAYGTGSPGANVLTF. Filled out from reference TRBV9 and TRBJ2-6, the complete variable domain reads DSGVTQTPKHLITATGQRVTLRCSPRSGDLSVYWYQQSLDQGLQFLIQYYNGEERAKGNILERFSAQQFPDLHSELNLSSLELGDSALYFCASSVAYGTGSPGANVLTFGAGSRLTVL.

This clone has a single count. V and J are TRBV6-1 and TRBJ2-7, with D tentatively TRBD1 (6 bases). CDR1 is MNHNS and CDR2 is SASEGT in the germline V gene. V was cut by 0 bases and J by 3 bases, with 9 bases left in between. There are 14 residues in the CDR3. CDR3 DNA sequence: TGTGCCAGCAGTGAAGCGCCAGGGGACTACGAGCAGTACTTC. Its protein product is CASSEAPGDYEQYF.

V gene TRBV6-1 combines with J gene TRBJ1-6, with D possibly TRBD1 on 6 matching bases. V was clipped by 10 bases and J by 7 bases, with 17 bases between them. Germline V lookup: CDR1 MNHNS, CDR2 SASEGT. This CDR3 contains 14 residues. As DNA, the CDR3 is TGTGCCACAAAAACAGGGACCGAAAATTCACCCCTCCACTTT. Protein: CATKTGTENSPLHF.

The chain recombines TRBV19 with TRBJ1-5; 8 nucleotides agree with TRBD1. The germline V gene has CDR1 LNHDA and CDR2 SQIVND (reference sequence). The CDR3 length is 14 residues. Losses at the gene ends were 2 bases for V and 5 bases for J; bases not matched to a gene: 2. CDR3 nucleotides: TGTGCCAGTAGTATACAGGGGGCCCATCAGCCCCAGCATTTT. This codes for CASSIQGAHQPQHF.

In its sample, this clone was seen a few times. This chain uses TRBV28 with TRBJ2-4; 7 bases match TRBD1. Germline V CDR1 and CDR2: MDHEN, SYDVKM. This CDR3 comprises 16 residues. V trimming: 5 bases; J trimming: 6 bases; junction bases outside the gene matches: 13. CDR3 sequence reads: CASSPLTGKGGNIQYF. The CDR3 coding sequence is TGTGCCAGCAGTCCACTGACAGGGAAAGGGGGAAACATTCAGTACTTC.

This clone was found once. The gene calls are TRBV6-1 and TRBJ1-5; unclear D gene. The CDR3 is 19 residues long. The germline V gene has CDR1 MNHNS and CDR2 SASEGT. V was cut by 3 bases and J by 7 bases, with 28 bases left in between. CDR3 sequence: CASSESPSRLRGWGQPQHF. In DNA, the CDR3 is TGTGCCAGCAGTGAGAGCCCGTCCCGATTGCGGGGATGGGGACAGCCCCAGCATTTT.